A single sample gave rise to the 14 T cell receptor beta chains below, sequenced in a study of T cell responses to AZD1222 COVID-19 vaccine (dated by TCRdb to the early 2020s). Receptor libraries were prepared by the immunoSEQ multiplex PCR assay. TCRdb provides this immuneACCESS table in a form limited to in-frame rearrangements. Some clones are lacking; in checked studies, under half of them reflect an unresolved V gene, and why the rest are absent is not known. The sample records around 140,000 clones, 85% to 95% of which are singletons. The ten largest clonotypes hold approximately 5.3% of the sample. The sample's time point label, decoded: baseline before first vaccination. Sequencing was performed on peripheral blood, taken on day 0 of AZD1222 vaccination. The receptors derive from an adult in good health.

This sequence joins TRBV10-3 and TRBJ2-1; D not resolved. Germline V gene sequence: CDR1 ENHRY, CDR2 SYGVKD. The V end was cut by 4 bases, the J end by 1 base, with 8 bases between. This CDR3 is 14 amino acids long. CDR3 sequence reads: CAISGSNSYNEQFF. For the CDR3, the DNA is TGTGCCATCAGTGGGTCAAATTCCTACAATGAGCAGTTCTTC.

This chain uses TRBV11-2 with TRBJ2-3, with D tentatively TRBD1 (5 bases). CDR3 length equals 15 residues. V lost 5 bases and J lost 6, with 18 bases in between. Germline V lookup: CDR1 SGHAT, CDR2 FQNNGV. CDR3 in amino acids: CASSPQVDISDTQYF. DNA for the CDR3: TGTGCCAGCAGCCCACAGGTGGATATATCGGATACGCAGTATTTT.

The chain links TRBV7-8 to TRBJ1-5; no firm D call. Germline V gene data show CDR1 as SGHVS and CDR2 as FQNEAQ. Deletions cut 5 bases from V and 1 base from J, with 9 bases between. CDR3 length: 14 residues. The CDR3 nucleotides read TGTGCCAGCAGCGACGGCAGGAGCAATCAGCCCCAGCATTTT. It encodes CASSDGRSNQPQHF.

The chain is built from TRBV6-5 and TRBJ2-7; D possibly corresponds to TRBD1 (5 bases). Germline CDR1 and CDR2: MNHEY and SVGAGI. The CDR3 is 15 residues long. Trimming removed 3 bases at V and 3 bases at J, with 15 bases between. This chain's CDR3 is CASSYAQARGYEQYF. The DNA for the CDR3 is TGTGCCAGCAGTTATGCACAGGCGCGAGGCTACGAGCAGTACTTC.

This clone was seen once. V usage is TRBV18 and J usage is TRBJ1-1; tentative D call: TRBD1 (6 bases). CDR1 and CDR2 (germline): KGHSH, LQKENI. This CDR3 has 13 residues. The V gene lost 8 bases and the J gene lost 5 bases, with 15 bases spanning the gap. CDR3 sequence (DNA): TGTGCCAGCGCCCCAGGGGCCGGGACTGAAGCTTTCTTT. This translates into CASAPGAGTEAFF.

This clone turned up a few times. This chain links TRBV29-1 with TRBJ1-5; the D gene is possibly TRBD1 (6 bases). Between the trimmed V and J ends, which lost 7 bases and 1 base, there was a span of 11 bases. CDR3 length: 13 amino acids. Germline lookup yields CDR1 SQVTM and CDR2 ANQGSEA. The chain's CDR3 is CSATTGSNQPQHF. The CDR3 DNA sequence: TGCAGCGCAACCACAGGGAGCAATCAGCCCCAGCATTTT.

This clone has just one count. The gene calls are TRBV18 and TRBJ1-5; possibly TRBD1 for D (6 bases). The CDR3 is 15 amino acids. Germline V gives CDR1 KGHSH, CDR2 LQKENI. V was shortened by 6 bases and J by 2 bases, with 14 bases between the two germline ends. This chain's CDR3 is CASSDSVQGNQPQHF. The DNA for the CDR3 is TGTGCCAGCTCGGACAGCGTGCAGGGCAATCAGCCCCAGCATTTT.

CDR3 DNA sequence: TGTGCCAGCAGTCGACTAAGTTCACCCCTCCACTTT. Residues: CASSRLSSPLHF. The chain employs TRBV7-2 and TRBJ1-6; D is unclear. The V gene's germline CDR1 is SGHTA and CDR2 FQGNSA. Trimming shortened V by 6 bases and J by 9 bases, and 9 bases separated the two germline ends. The CDR3 totals 12 residues.

V and J are TRBV7-9 and TRBJ1-6; tentatively, D is TRBD1 (6 bases). Germline CDR1 and CDR2: SEHNR and FQNEAQ (reference sequence). There are 12 residues in the CDR3. V was pared by 4 bases and J by 10 bases, with 8 bases between. The CDR3: CASSSGQSPLHF. The CDR3 coding sequence is TGTGCCAGCAGCTCCGGACAGTCACCCCTCCACTTT.

The chain carries TRBV12-3 or TRBV12-4 and TRBJ1-1, with D uncertain. Trimming cost V 7 bases and J 5 bases, with 14 bases left between them. There are 13 residues in the CDR3. The DNA of the CDR3 is TGTGCCAGCACCCCTCTGGTGGGTACTGAAGCTTTCTTT. Translation: CASTPLVGTEAFF.

This clone was detected once. The genes are TRBV5-1 and TRBJ1-4; 9 bases are shared with TRBD1. The germline gives CDR1 SGHRS, CDR2 YFSETQ. The CDR3 has 15 amino acids. V gave up 4 bases and J gave up 8 bases; unmatched junction bases: 9. As DNA, the CDR3 is TGCGCCAGCAGCCCACCGGGACAGGGAAGAGAAAAACTGTTTTTT. It codes for CASSPPGQGREKLFF.

This clone was seen once. The V call is TRBV15, the J call TRBJ1-2, with unresolved D. CDR1 is LNHNV and CDR2 is YYDKDF in the germline V gene (reference sequence). Between the trimmed V and J ends, which lost 5 bases and 8 bases, there was a span of 27 bases. CDR3 length: 17 amino acids. CDR3 loop: CATSPRAAAALPAGYTF. The CDR3 DNA follows: TGTGCCACCAGCCCAAGGGCGGCAGCCGCCCTTCCCGCCGGCTACACCTTC.

This clone was counted once. This sequence joins TRBV2 and TRBJ1-2, with D unresolved. Trimming shortened V by 8 bases and J by 8 bases, and 15 bases separated the two germline ends. The CDR3 is 12 residues long. Germline V lookup: CDR1 SNHLY, CDR2 FYNNEI. The CDR3 region is CASGRVGRGYTF. The CDR3 DNA is TGTGCCAGCGGGCGCGTGGGCCGGGGCTACACCTTC.

V and J are TRBV4-1 and TRBJ2-7, with unresolved D. The V and J ends lost 3 bases and 0 bases respectively, with 0 bases between them. Germline V gives CDR1 MGHRA, CDR2 YSYEKL. CDR3 length: 11 residues. CDR3 DNA sequence: TGCGCCAGCAGCCACTCCTACGAGCAGTACTTC. Translated, it gives CASSHSYEQYF.